The next 26 T cell receptor beta chains were all read from a single sample in a study of OX40 agonist ivuxolimab in advanced cancers. Sequenced by immunoSEQ multiplex PCR; TCRdb stores in-frame clones only, minus some. Among 84,000 or so clones listed, nearly 90% were seen once. The sample here was CD4+ or CD8+ T cells sorted from blood, taken in a trial of the OX40 agonist ivuxolimab. All receptors come from an adult with an advanced solid tumor such as melanoma, head and neck, liver or kidney cancer.

In its sample, this clone was seen a few times. This chain joins TRBV6-1 and TRBJ1-6; possibly TRBD1 for D (5 bases). CDR3 length equals 17 residues. Trimming took off 4 bases at V and 0 bases at J, with 13 bases between the two ends. Germline-derived CDR1 and CDR2 are MNHNS and SASEGT. CDR3 amino acids: CASSAGGISSYNSPLHF. The CDR3 DNA sequence: TGTGCCAGCAGTGCGGGGGGAATTAGCTCCTATAATTCACCCCTCCACTTT.

This clone has only one observation. The chain couples TRBV5-1 to TRBJ2-3; 9 positions match TRBD2. The germline gives CDR1 SGHRS, CDR2 YFSETQ. The V gene end was trimmed by 3 bases and the J gene end by 1 base; junction bases not matched to a gene: 12. The CDR3 totals 18 residues. CDR3 in amino acids: CASSSHFRAGGGTDTQYF. In nucleotides, the CDR3 is TGCGCCAGCAGCTCCCACTTTAGAGCGGGGGGAGGCACAGATACGCAGTATTTT.

This clone has only one observation. This chain connects TRBV5-6 to TRBJ1-6, with unresolved D. V was clipped by 4 bases and J by 7 bases, with 15 bases between them. Germline V gene data show CDR1 as SGHDT and CDR2 as YYEEEE. There are 15 residues in the CDR3. In DNA, the CDR3 is TGTGCCAGCAGCACCCAACCCAACCCCAATTCACCCCTCCACTTT. It encodes CASSTQPNPNSPLHF.

The chain has TRBV5-4 and TRBJ1-2; D ambiguous. Trimming pared 0 bases from V and 4 bases from J, leaving 7 bases between. The CDR3 is made up of 13 amino acids. Germline V gene sequence: CDR1 SGHNT, CDR2 YYREEE (reference sequence). CDR3 in DNA: TGTGCCAGCAGCTTGGAGGGCATCTATGGCTACACCTTC. It codes for CASSLEGIYGYTF.

This rearrangement joins TRBV2 to TRBJ2-3, with no clear D. Per germline, CDR1 SNHLY and CDR2 FYNNEI. Deletions cut 5 bases from V and 6 bases from J, with 6 bases between. The CDR3 has 11 residues. The CDR3 sequence: CASSYGDTQYF. Here the CDR3 DNA reads TGTGCCAGCAGTTACGGGGATACGCAGTATTTT.

This clone was counted a few times. CDR3 DNA sequence: TGCAGTGCGAGGGTGAACACTGAAGCTTTCTTT. Translated: CSARVNTEAFF. The chain employs TRBV20-1 and TRBJ1-1, with D hard to call. This CDR3 contains 11 residues. Trimming pared 6 bases from V and 0 bases from J, leaving 5 bases between. Germline V gene data show CDR1 as DFQATT and CDR2 as SNEGSKA (reference sequence).

V gene TRBV4-2 combines with J gene TRBJ2-5, with D perhaps TRBD2 (6 bases). This CDR3 comprises 14 residues. The germline V gene has CDR1 LGHNA and CDR2 YNFKEQ. V was pared by 0 bases and J by 2 bases, with 7 bases between. In DNA, the CDR3 is TGTGCCAGCAGCCAAGAACTAGCTCAAGAGACCCAGTACTTC. Translating gives CASSQELAQETQYF.

V is TRBV18 and J is TRBJ2-1; D is perhaps TRBD1 (6 bases). V lost 3 bases to trimming and J lost 9 bases, with 15 bases between them. Per the germline V gene, CDR1 is KGHSH and CDR2 is LQKENI. CDR3 length equals 14 residues. The CDR3 spells CASSPLGQSVEQFF. The CDR3 coding sequence is TGTGCCAGCTCACCCCTAGGACAGTCCGTTGAGCAGTTCTTC.

The V and J genes are TRBV11-2 and TRBJ1-1, with 8 bases matching TRBD1. The CDR3 has 15 residues. Losses at the gene ends were 1 base for V and 2 bases for J; bases not matched to a gene: 3. The germline CDR1 and CDR2 sequences are SGHAT and FQNNGV. The CDR3 reads CASSLVAGGNTEAFF. The DNA of the CDR3 is TGTGCCAGCAGCTTAGTTGCAGGGGGCAACACTGAAGCTTTCTTT.

With respect to this clone: Within the sample, other DNA sequences also encode this same CDR3. V usage is TRBV6-1 and J usage is TRBJ1-2, with TRBD1 identical over 9 bases. Germline V gene lookup returns CDR1 MNHNS and CDR2 SASEGT. Trimming removed 8 bases from V and 8 bases from J; junction bases left unmatched: 9. The CDR3 length is 13 residues. CDR3 residues: CASRITGGVGYTF. The CDR3 DNA reads TGTGCCAGCCGTATTACAGGGGGCGTCGGCTACACCTTC.

V is TRBV18 and J is TRBJ2-5; D is perhaps TRBD2 (6 bases). The tail of the sequence fits TRBJ2-7 better, so the J call may be wrong. The CDR3 is made up of 15 amino acids. Germline values: CDR1 KGHSH, CDR2 LQKENI. The CDR3 spells CASSPTRGGGYEQYF. The CDR3 DNA reads as TGTGCCAGCTCACCCACGCGGGGTGGTGGGTACGAGCAGTACTTC.

CDR3 nucleotides: TGTGCCTGGACCACGGGCCGAAAACTGGGGGAGCAGTACTTC. As protein: CAWTTGRKLGEQYF. This rearrangement joins TRBV30 to TRBJ2-7, with unresolved D. The germline V gene has CDR1 GTSNPN and CDR2 SVGIG (reference sequence). Trimming pared 4 bases from V and 7 bases from J, leaving 20 bases between. This CDR3 comprises 14 residues.

This chain joins TRBV19 and TRBJ1-4; 7 positions agree with TRBD1. V shed 10 bases, J shed 5 bases, and the junction held 13 bases outside the gene matches. The V gene's germline CDR1 is LNHDA and CDR2 SQIVND (reference sequence). This CDR3 spans 15 amino acids. The CDR3, as DNA: TGTGCCACCTCACCAGGGGGACAGCTAAATGAAAAACTGTTTTTT. This translates into CATSPGGQLNEKLFF.

The V call is TRBV18, the J call TRBJ2-7; D remains unclear. The CDR3 consists of 14 residues. The ends were cut back, 2 bases at V and 6 bases at J, with 14 bases in the middle. From germline, CDR1 is KGHSH and CDR2 LQKENI. The CDR3 loop reads CASSPVRQNAEQYF. CDR3 nucleotide sequence: TGTGCCAGCTCACCAGTCAGACAAAACGCCGAGCAGTACTTC.

The chain joins TRBV10-3 to TRBJ2-3; 9 positions match TRBD2. Germline V gene lookup returns CDR1 ENHRY and CDR2 SYGVKD. V was clipped by 4 bases and J by 1 base; unmatched bases: 3. The CDR3 spans 15 residues. Here the CDR3 DNA reads TGTGCCATCAGTGGCTCTAGCGGGGGCACAGATACGCAGTATTTT. Protein sequence: CAISGSSGGTDTQYF.

The chain links TRBV10-2 to TRBJ2-7; the D call may be TRBD1 or TRBD2 (6 bases each). V gave up 2 bases and J gave up 4 bases, with 18 bases separating them. This CDR3 region has 16 residues. The germline V gene encodes CDR1 WSHSY and CDR2 SAAADI. In DNA, the CDR3 is TGCGCCAGCAGTGAGATATTAGGGGGGATAGGGTACGAGCAGTACTTC. It translates to CASSEILGGIGYEQYF.

CDR3 in amino acids: CASSTTPGYGYTF. CDR3 nucleotides: TGTGCCAGTAGTACAACCCCCGGGTATGGCTACACCTTC. This chain links TRBV19 with TRBJ1-2; D unclear. CDR1 and CDR2 (germline): LNHDA, SQIVND (reference sequence). The CDR3 covers 13 residues. V gave up 4 bases and J gave up 5 bases, with 11 bases separating them.

The gene calls are TRBV9 and TRBJ2-2; TRBD1 is a possible D gene (8 bases). This CDR3 comprises 17 residues. Germline CDR1 reads SGDLS; CDR2 reads YYNGEE. Between the trimmed V and J ends, which lost 3 bases and 0 bases, there was a span of 15 bases. The CDR3 nucleotides read TGTGCCAGCAGCGCCCAACAGGGGGGGGCGAACACCGGGGAGCTGTTTTTT. It yields the protein CASSAQQGGANTGELFF.

The V call is TRBV9, the J call TRBJ1-2, with 7 bases aligning to TRBD1. This CDR3 contains 17 residues. V lost 5 bases, J lost 0 bases, and 13 bases stayed unmatched. Germline V CDR1 and CDR2: SGDLS, YYNGEE. CDR3 amino acids: CASSPTHPGQTNYGYTF. The CDR3 DNA reads as TGTGCCAGCAGTCCTACACATCCGGGACAGACTAACTATGGCTACACCTTC.

This clone was seen just once. Other DNA sequences in this sample translate to the same CDR3. The chain carries TRBV18 and TRBJ1-3; D unresolved. Germline CDR1 KGHSH, CDR2 LQKENI. The V and J ends lost 3 bases and 4 bases respectively, with 10 bases between them. The CDR3 sequence is 14 residues long. The CDR3 DNA is TGTGCCAGCTCACCGAGAAGCGGAGGAAACACCATATATTTT. It codes for CASSPRSGGNTIYF. Full variable domain (rest looked up from reference TRBV18 and TRBJ1-3): NAGVMQNPRHLVRRRGQEARLRCSPMKGHSHVYWYRQLPEEGLKFMVYLQKENIIDESGMPKERFSAEFPKEGPSILRIQQVVRGDSAAYFCASSPRSGGNTIYFGEGSWLTVV.

CDR3: CASSSEQENRAQHF. The CDR3 DNA reads TGTGCCAGCAGCTCAGAACAAGAAAATCGGGCCCAGCATTTT. The chain carries TRBV5-5 and TRBJ1-5; D call uncertain. Germline values: CDR1 SGHKS, CDR2 YYEKEE (reference sequence). This CDR3 spans 14 amino acids. The V end was cut by 3 bases, the J end by 11 bases, with 18 bases between.

This CDR3 reads CASTPSSEAFF. CDR3 in DNA: TGTGCCAGCACCCCGTCCTCTGAAGCTTTCTTT. This chain joins TRBV6-5 and TRBJ1-1; D not resolved. V lost 7 bases, J lost 6 bases, and 9 bases lay in between. The CDR3 is 11 residues long. CDR1 is MNHEY and CDR2 is SVGAGI in the germline V gene.

The chain employs TRBV7-8 and TRBJ1-1; weak D call: TRBD1 (6 bases). The V gene lost 1 base and the J gene lost 1 base, with 25 bases spanning the gap. This CDR3 region has 20 residues. CDR1 and CDR2 from the germline V gene are SGHVS and FQNEAQ. The CDR3 is CASSLVMGATPKNTNTEAFF. The CDR3 region has the DNA TGTGCCAGCAGCTTAGTTATGGGGGCGACGCCCAAAAACACGAACACTGAAGCTTTCTTT.

The chain uses TRBV4-1 and TRBJ1-2, with D possibly being TRBD1 (5 bases). The CDR3 is 13 amino acids. Trimming stripped 1 base from V and 7 bases from J, with 10 bases between. CDR1 is MGHRA and CDR2 is YSYEKL in the germline V gene. The CDR3 sequence: CASSQAGLGGYTF. CDR3 sequence (DNA): TGCGCCAGCAGCCAAGCGGGGCTGGGTGGCTACACCTTC.

The chain is built from TRBV5-4 and TRBJ2-1; either TRBD1 or TRBD2 may supply D (6 bases each). V lost 6 bases and J lost 9, with 19 bases in between. Germline V gene sequence: CDR1 SGHNT, CDR2 YYREEE (reference sequence). The CDR3 spans 14 residues. CDR3 DNA: TGTGCCAGCAATCCCACTTACAGGGAGGCTGAGCAGTTCTTC. This translates into CASNPTYREAEQFF. The variable domain in full, with the rest retrieved from reference TRBV5-4 and TRBJ2-1, is ETGVTQSPTHLIKTRGQQVTLRCSSQSGHNTVSWYQQALGQGPQFIFQYYREEENGRGNFPPRFSGLQFPNYSSELNVNALELDDSALYLCASNPTYREAEQFFGPGTRLTVL.

This sequence joins TRBV5-1 and TRBJ1-4, with D possibly TRBD1 on 6 matching bases. CDR3 size: 15 residues. Germline V lookup: CDR1 SGHRS, CDR2 YFSETQ. V was cut by 0 bases and J by 6 bases, with 12 bases left in between. CDR3 residues: CASSLASGDHEKLFF. The CDR3 region has the DNA TGCGCCAGCAGCTTGGCCTCAGGGGATCATGAAAAACTGTTTTTT.